The 19 T cell receptor beta chains given below trace back to one sample, sequenced in a study of T-cell reconstitution after alpha-beta-depleted transplantation in children (dated by TCRdb to 2015 to 2016). The sample's treatment or condition label is to be understood as: allogeneic hematopoietic cell transplantation with graft depleted of TCRalphabeta T cells and CD19 B cells. Library preparation used PCR. The instrument was an Illumina HiSeq 2500. TCR libraries were prepared with molecular barcoding, using unique molecular identifiers to normalize TCRbeta repertoire quantification. In TCRdb, the public reads were trimmed at Q25 with fastp and aligned with MiXCR, with productive beta chains retained. All rows with the same CDR3 protein become a single entry with the most common DNA and genes. The sample has 780,000 or so distinct CDR3 sequences on record, approximately 15% of them singletons. Roughly 5% of the sample goes to the ten largest clones.

The sample in question was PBMCs, mostly from graft donor cells, obtained 360 days after TCRalphabeta/CD19-depleted stem cell transplant. The receptors come from a male patient younger than 18 who had a stem cell transplant for acute lymphoblastic leukemia, so the T cells may come from the graft donor.

This sequence joins TRBV4-1 and TRBJ2-1; perhaps TRBD2 as D (6 bases). The CDR3 length is 17 residues. Germline CDR1 and CDR2: MGHRA and YSYEKL. Trimming took off 1 base at V and 1 base at J, with 14 bases between the two ends. CDR3 coding DNA: TGCGCCAGCAGCCAAGGCCGGGCGGGAAGGTCCTACAATGAGCAGTTCTTC. This sequence encodes CASSQGRAGRSYNEQFF.

The chain has TRBV29-1 and TRBJ1-1; D is undetermined. Trimming took 3 bases from V and 1 from J, leaving 9 bases between them. CDR3 length: 13 residues. The germline V gene has CDR1 SQVTM and CDR2 ANQGSEA. The CDR3 loop is CSVEGKSNTEAFF. The DNA of the CDR3 is TGCAGCGTTGAGGGGAAATCGAACACTGAAGCTTTCTTT.

This clonotype was counted many times. The V gene is TRBV12-5, the J gene TRBJ2-1; 9 nucleotides line up with TRBD2. The CDR3 is 13 amino acids. V trimming: 7 bases; J trimming: 4 bases; junction bases outside the gene matches: 2. CDR1 and CDR2 (germline): LGHNT, FRNRAP. The CDR3, as DNA: TGTGCTAGTGCGGCGGGAGGGTACAATGAGCAGTTCTTC. Amino acid sequence: CASAAGGYNEQFF.

For this clonotype: Germline is not matched at one junction end, which may reflect a read error. V and J are TRBV6-5 and TRBJ2-2, with 10 positions matching TRBD1. The germline CDR1 and CDR2 sequences are MNHEY and SVGAGI. The CDR3 loop spans 15 amino acids. As DNA, the CDR3 is TGTGCCAGTAGTTACGTAGGACAGGGGGTGGGGGAGCTGTTTTTT. It translates to CASSYVGQGVGELFF.

This chain links TRBV9 with TRBJ2-3, with D hard to call. The CDR3 contains 15 residues. The V end lost 0 bases, the J end lost 5 bases, and 13 bases lay between the germline ends. Germline V gene sequence: CDR1 SGDLS, CDR2 YYNGEE. DNA of the CDR3: TGTGCCAGCAGCGTAGGGTTAGCTGGGAAAGATACGCAGTATTTT. Translation gives CASSVGLAGKDTQYF.

The chain couples TRBV3-1 to TRBJ1-1, with D perhaps TRBD1 (5 bases). The germline V gene has CDR1 LGHDT and CDR2 YNNKEL (reference sequence). The CDR3 covers 16 residues. Trimming removed 1 base at V and 4 bases at J, with 16 bases between. The CDR3 region has the DNA TGTGCCAGCAGCCAAGGGGGCAGGGCCATCCTCACTGAAGCTTTCTTT. It is translated as CASSQGGRAILTEAFF.

As regards this clonotype: Since a much larger clone is just one base distant, this may be a read error. This chain links TRBV5-1 with TRBJ1-1; D might be TRBD1 (6 bases). Germline values: CDR1 SGHRS, CDR2 YFSETQ. The CDR3 consists of 15 residues. CDR3 sequence: CASSLLDRMNTEASF. In DNA, the CDR3 is TGCGCCAGCAGCTTGCTGGACAGAATGAACACTGAAGCTTCCTTT.

This clonotype appeared many times. The rearrangement joins TRBV5-1 to TRBJ1-1, with D possibly matching TRBD1 (6 bases). The CDR3 runs 15 residues. V shed 2 bases and J shed 4 bases, with 15 bases lying between them. The germline CDR1 and CDR2 sequences are SGHRS and YFSETQ. This CDR3 reads CASSFPTGKITEAFF. CDR3 nucleotide sequence: TGCGCCAGCAGCTTCCCGACAGGAAAGATCACTGAAGCTTTCTTT.

This rearrangement joins TRBV19 to TRBJ2-1; 9 bases align to TRBD2. CDR1 LNHDA and CDR2 SQIVND come from the germline V gene (reference sequence). Trimming at V came to 2 bases and at J to 4 bases, leaving 0 bases not matched to a gene. The CDR3 extends over 14 amino acids. This CDR3 is CASSISGRYNEQFF. The CDR3 DNA follows: TGTGCCAGTAGTATAAGCGGGAGGTACAATGAGCAGTTCTTC.

This clonotype occurred many times. The gene calls are TRBV12-3 or TRBV12-4 and TRBJ2-7; 7 bases align to TRBD1. V gave up 6 bases and J gave up 2 bases; unmatched junction bases: 7. This CDR3 comprises 14 residues. The CDR3 sequence is CASSSTGTTYEQYF. In nucleotides, the CDR3 is TGTGCCAGCAGCTCGACAGGGACAACCTACGAGCAGTACTTC.

This clonotype was counted a few times. This chain connects TRBV4-1 to TRBJ1-1, with TRBD1 identical over 7 bases. V dropped 3 bases and J dropped 4; count of bases not matched to a gene: 11. The CDR3 totals 16 residues. Germline lookup yields CDR1 MGHRA and CDR2 YSYEKL. Here the CDR3 reads CASSQRGRGEGTEAFF. For the CDR3, the DNA is TGCGCCAGCAGCCAGAGGGGGCGCGGAGAGGGCACTGAAGCTTTCTTT.

This clonotype was seen more than once but under ten times. The chain carries TRBV6-5 and TRBJ2-5; possibly TRBD1 for D (6 bases). CDR1 MNHEY and CDR2 SVGAGI come from the germline V gene. V lost 0 bases, J lost 6 bases, and 11 bases lay in between. The CDR3 contains 14 residues. CDR3 region: CASSYSITGKTQYF. The CDR3 bases are TGTGCCAGCAGTTACTCGATTACAGGGAAGACCCAGTACTTC.

CDR3 protein: CASSFGGGTQYF. The CDR3 bases are TGTGCCAGCAGCTTTGGAGGGGGGACCCAGTACTTC. J is TRBJ2-5 and V is TRBV7-3; D tentatively fits TRBD1 or TRBD2 (6 bases each). CDR1 and CDR2 (germline): SGHTA, FQGTGA. The CDR3 loop spans 12 amino acids. V was pared by 3 bases and J by 7 bases, with 9 bases between.

In this sample, this clonotype turned up many times. This sequence joins TRBV7-9 and TRBJ2-3; no firm D call. This CDR3 spans 12 amino acids. Germline CDR1 is SEHNR and CDR2 is FQNEAQ (reference sequence). V shed 1 base and J shed 11 bases, with 10 bases lying between them. The CDR3 bases are TGTGCCAGCAGCTTAGTGTCTCAAGTGCAGTATTTT. Encoded protein: CASSLVSQVQYF.

In its sample, this clonotype was seen a few times. The chain joins TRBV4-1 to TRBJ2-5, with 10 bases matching TRBD2. With V trimmed by 4 bases and J by 5 bases, 7 bases remained unmatched. The CDR3 runs to 15 residues. Germline CDR1 is MGHRA and CDR2 is YSYEKL. The CDR3 DNA sequence: TGCGCCAGCAGCCCCACACTAGCGGGAAGGGAGACCCAGTACTTC. Its translation: CASSPTLAGRETQYF.

A few counts support this clonotype. The V gene is TRBV5-1, the J gene TRBJ2-5; D remains ambiguous. Germline assignment: CDR1 SGHRS and CDR2 YFSETQ. This CDR3 region has 14 residues. The germline V and J ends were trimmed by 7 bases and 1 base, with 14 bases remaining between them. CDR3 loop: CASGTQSVQETQYF. The CDR3 DNA is TGCGCCAGCGGCACTCAATCGGTCCAAGAGACCCAGTACTTC. The whole variable domain, filled in from reference TRBV5-1 and TRBJ2-5, reads KAGVTQTPRYLIKTRGQQVTLSCSPISGHRSVSWYQQTPGQGLQFLFEYFSETQRNKGNFPGRFSGRQFSNSRSEMNVSTLELGDSALYLCASGTQSVQETQYFGPGTRLLVL.

This clonotype appeared many times. The CDR3 coding sequence is TGTGCCAGCAGTTTAGCACCCTCCTACGAGCAGTACTTC. Amino acid sequence: CASSLAPSYEQYF. This chain uses TRBV28 with TRBJ2-7; D gene uncertain. The CDR3 covers 13 residues. Trimming cost V 2 bases and J 0 bases, with 5 bases left between them. Germline lookup yields CDR1 MDHEN and CDR2 SYDVKM.

This clonotype occurred a few times. The gene calls are TRBV29-1 and TRBJ2-1; D could derive from TRBD1 or TRBD2 (6 bases each). Trimming left V 8 bases short and J 0 bases short, with 20 bases between. In germline, CDR1 is SQVTM, CDR2 ANQGSEA. The CDR3 extends over 16 amino acids. For the CDR3, the DNA is TGCAGCCCTAATGTGATTGGGGGGCCCTCCTACAATGAGCAGTTCTTC. Its protein product is CSPNVIGGPSYNEQFF.

CDR3 in DNA: TGTGCCAGCAGCCCTAAATCCCCTACAGGGGGCAGTAACACCGGGGAGCTGTTTTTT. Its translation is CASSPKSPTGGSNTGELFF. The chain recombines TRBV11-2 with TRBJ2-2; TRBD1 aligns across 9 bases. The CDR3 consists of 19 residues. V lost 5 bases, J lost 2 bases, and 15 bases stayed unmatched. Germline CDR1 is SGHAT and CDR2 is FQNNGV.